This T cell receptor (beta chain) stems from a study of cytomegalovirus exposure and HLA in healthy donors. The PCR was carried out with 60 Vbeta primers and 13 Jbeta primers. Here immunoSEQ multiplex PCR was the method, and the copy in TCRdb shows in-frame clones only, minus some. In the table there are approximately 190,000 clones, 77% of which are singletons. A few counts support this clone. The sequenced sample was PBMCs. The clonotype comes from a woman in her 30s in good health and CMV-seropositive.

The CDR3 coding sequence is TGTGCCAGCAGCTTAGCTCTGGGACAGATCTCCTACGAGCAGTACTTC. Residues: CASSLALGQISYEQYF. The chain is built from TRBV7-9 and TRBJ2-7; 7 bases agree with TRBD1. Per germline, CDR1 SEHNR and CDR2 FQNEAQ (reference sequence). J gave up 0 bases and V 0 bases, and 5 bases lay outside the gene matches. The CDR3 length is 16 residues.